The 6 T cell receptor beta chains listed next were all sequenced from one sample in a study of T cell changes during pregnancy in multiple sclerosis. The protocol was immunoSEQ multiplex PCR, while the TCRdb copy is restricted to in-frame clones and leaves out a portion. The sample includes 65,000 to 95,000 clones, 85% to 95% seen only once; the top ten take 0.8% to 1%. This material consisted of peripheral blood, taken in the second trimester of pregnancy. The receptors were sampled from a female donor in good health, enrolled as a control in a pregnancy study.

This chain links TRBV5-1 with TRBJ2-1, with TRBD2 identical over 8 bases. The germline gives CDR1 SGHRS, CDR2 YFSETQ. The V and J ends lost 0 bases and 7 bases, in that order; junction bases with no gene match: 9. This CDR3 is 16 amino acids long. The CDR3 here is CASSLAILTSENEQFF. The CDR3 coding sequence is TGCGCCAGCAGCTTGGCTATTTTGACTAGCGAGAATGAGCAGTTCTTC.

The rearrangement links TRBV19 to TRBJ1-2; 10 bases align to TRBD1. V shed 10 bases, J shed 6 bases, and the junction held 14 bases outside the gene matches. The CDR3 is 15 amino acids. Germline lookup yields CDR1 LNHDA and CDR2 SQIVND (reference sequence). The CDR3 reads CATINDRGRSDGYTF. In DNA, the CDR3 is TGTGCCACCATAAATGACAGGGGGCGATCTGATGGCTACACCTTC.

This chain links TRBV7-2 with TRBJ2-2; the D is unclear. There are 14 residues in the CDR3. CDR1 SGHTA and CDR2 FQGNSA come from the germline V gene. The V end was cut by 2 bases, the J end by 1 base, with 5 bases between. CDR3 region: CASSLSGNTGELFF. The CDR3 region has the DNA TGTGCCAGCAGCTTATCAGGGAACACCGGGGAGCTGTTTTTT.

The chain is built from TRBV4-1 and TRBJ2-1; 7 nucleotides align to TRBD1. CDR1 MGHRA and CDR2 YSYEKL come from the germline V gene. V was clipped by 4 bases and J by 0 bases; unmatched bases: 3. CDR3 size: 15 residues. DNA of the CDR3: TGCGCCAGCAGCCTTCAGGGGGACTCCTACAATGAGCAGTTCTTC. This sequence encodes CASSLQGDSYNEQFF.

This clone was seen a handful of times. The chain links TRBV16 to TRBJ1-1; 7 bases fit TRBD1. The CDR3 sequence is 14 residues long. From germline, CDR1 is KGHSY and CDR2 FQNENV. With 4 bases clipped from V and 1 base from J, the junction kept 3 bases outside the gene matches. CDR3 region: CASSPGGTNTEAFF. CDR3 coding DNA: TGTGCCAGCAGCCCAGGGGGTACGAACACTGAAGCTTTCTTT.

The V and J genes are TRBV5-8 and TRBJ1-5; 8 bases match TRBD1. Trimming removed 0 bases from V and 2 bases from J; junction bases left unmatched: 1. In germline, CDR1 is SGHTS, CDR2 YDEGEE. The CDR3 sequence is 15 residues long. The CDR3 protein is CASSLETGGNQPQHF. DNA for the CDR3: TGTGCCAGCAGCTTGGAGACAGGGGGCAATCAGCCCCAGCATTTT.